This T cell receptor beta chain was observed in a study of CD8 T cells in ankylosing spondylitis (dated by TCRdb to 2016 to 2017). Study-wide context: T cell receptor beta repertoires were profiled in healthy donors and ankylosing spondylitis patients so that disease-linked TCR variants could be found. Samples of peripheral blood were taken, and for ankylosing spondylitis patients, synovial fluid was collected as well. The full study cohort was made up of about two dozen ankylosing spondylitis patients and 108 healthy donors.

The germline V end is reduced by 2 bases and the J end by 6 bases; junction bases left unmatched: 3. The CDR3, cysteine through phenylalanine, is 13 amino acids long. CDR3 DNA only is kept here, 39 bases in frame from base 1. The germline V gene sets CDR1 to SGHTA and CDR2 to FQGTGA. Overall study results and their limits: According to the report, matched synovial fluid samples from ankylosing spondylitis patients were significantly enriched for the disease-linked clones. In peripheral blood, the disease-linked clones were found at relatively low frequencies and had a CD8+ phenotype. Some motif variants were previously reported in synovial fluid and blood of reactive arthritis patients, suggesting common disease-initiation mechanisms. A TCR beta motif made up of eight or nine highly homologous amino acid variants appeared to be characteristic of blood from ankylosing spondylitis patients.

Synovial fluid samples were paired with blood samples taken from the same ankylosing spondylitis patients. For sequencing, an Illumina HiSeq 2500 was employed. Quantitative 5'-RACE with molecular barcodes was used to prepare TCR beta libraries. In the paper's pipeline: A new computational method based on a probabilistic model of VDJ rearrangement was used to identify disease-linked TCR variants. The public reads were run again by TCRdb, first through fastp at Q25 and then through MiXCR, and only productive beta chains were kept. Entries that share a CDR3 protein sequence are merged under the most common genes and DNA. These V and J calls rely on TCRdb rather than the paper's analysis. The sample includes over 110,000 distinct CDR3 sequences, with roughly 8% observed a single time. The ten most abundant clones make up 7.3% of the sample. This clonotype was recorded many times. Which antigen it targets is not known. No much larger clone is present one base from it, and per-base qualities are unavailable.

Sequencing was performed on synovial fluid, either unsorted or a sorted T cell fraction (not recorded which). Here the chain combines TRBV7-3 and TRBJ2-7, and 8 junctional nucleotides match TRBD2. The sequence was obtained from a male donor with ankylosing spondylitis. The DNA sequence follows: TGTGCCAGCAGCTTAGGACTAGCTAGCGAGCAGTACTTC. The encoded protein is CASSLGLASEQYF.